This record covers a single T cell receptor beta chain. The record originates from a study of T cell responses to AZD1222 COVID-19 vaccine. Repertoires were generated with immunoSEQ multiplex PCR, while TCRdb's copy carries only in-frame clones and drops some. There are tens of thousands of clones in the sample; about 88% occur only once, and about a tenth lies in the top ten. V dropped 5 bases and J dropped 3 bases, with 10 bases sitting between them. CDR1 is PRHDT and CDR2 is FYEKMQ in the germline V gene (reference sequence). The CDR3 has 13 amino acids. The J gene is TRBJ1-2, the V gene TRBV13; possibly TRBD1 for D (6 bases). This TCR was sampled from an adult in good health. The source was peripheral blood, collected on day 0 of AZD1222 vaccination. The CDR3 is CASSPWTDYGYTF. CDR3 in DNA: TGTGCCAGCAGCCCCTGGACAGACTATGGCTACACCTTC.